Below, one T cell receptor beta chain is given with its context. This sample is drawn from a study of blood T cell repertoires in COVID-19. For the study at large: T cells, B-cell-depleted T cells, or PBMCs supplied cDNA or gDNA.

Method: immunoSEQ multiplex PCR; TCRdb's copy keeps in-frame clones and lacks some. The sample lists 250,000 or so clones, under 85% occurring once. CDR1 and CDR2 (germline): MNHNS, SASEGT. V gave up 4 bases and J gave up 7 bases; unmatched junction bases: 9. There are 16 residues in the CDR3. Sequenced sample: peripheral blood. The chain uses TRBV6-1 and TRBJ1-6, with 8 nucleotides matching TRBD1. The TCR was taken from a human donor in a cohort sampled during active COVID-19. The CDR3: CASSAGGAGPNSPLHF. CDR3 sequence (DNA): TGTGCCAGCAGTGCAGGGGGCGCGGGTCCCAATTCACCCCTCCACTTT.